The T cell receptor (beta chain) under discussion was sequenced for a study of blood T cell repertoires in COVID-19. Source study methods: Nucleated cell number was recorded as an estimate derived from reference gene primer amplification. Generated by immunoSEQ multiplex PCR, the TCRdb table keeps only in-frame clones and is missing some. V and J calls and clone size are those listed in that table; D and trimming were worked out from the DNA. The data hold about 170,000 clones, with around 90% observed a single time. The CDR3 length is 14 residues. Germline lookup yields CDR1 SGHVS and CDR2 FQNEAQ. V was shortened by 2 bases and J by 7 bases, with 11 bases between the two germline ends.

This clonotype was obtained from a man aged 18 to 29 with COVID-19, enrolled during active disease. The genes are TRBV7-8 and TRBJ2-2; perhaps TRBD2 as D (5 bases). What was sequenced was peripheral blood. The CDR3 region has the DNA TGTGCCAGCAGCTTAAGGCGGGTGAACGGGGAGCTGTTTTTT. Translated, it gives CASSLRRVNGELFF.